The clone carrying this T cell receptor (beta chain) was seen many times. What it binds is not known. Total RNA extraction produced at least 5 micrograms (per sample) for the study. A second PCR of about 7 to 12 cycles used a sample-barcoded 5' primer and a J-beta primer mix. A single record per CDR3 protein comes from TCRdb applying MiXCR to the 5' RACE reads. In the table there are approximately 680,000 distinct CDR3 sequences, roughly 32% of which are singletons. This entry comes from a study of blood T cells in healthy people across ages. Study overall: Template switching captured about one barcoded beta molecule per two T cells.

Whole-study findings and limits: In older individuals, TCR beta diversity per million T cells was lower, falling roughly linearly with age.

The sequenced sample consisted of blood. The TCR originated in an elderly woman in good health.

The DNA of the CDR3 is TGTGCCAGCAGGGACACCCCCTACGAGCAGTACTTC. This codes for CASRDTPYEQYF. This sequence joins TRBV6-1 and TRBJ2-7; maybe TRBD1 (5 bases). In germline, CDR1 is MNHNS, CDR2 SASEGT. The CDR3 consists of 12 residues. Trimming took off 6 bases at V and 2 bases at J, with 8 bases between the two ends.